Listed below are T cell receptor beta chains from one sample, sequenced in a study of regulatory T cells in long-lasting Graves disease. MiXCR, run by TCRdb on the multiplex PCR reads, gives a single entry per CDR3 protein. The sample holds about 310,000 distinct CDR3 sequences, more than 20% seen once. The material was peripheral blood mononuclear cells (PBMCs), obtained when the disease was refractory, from a patient treated with antithyroid drugs. All receptors come from a female donor with Graves disease. Both conserved end residues are part of each CDR3. D genes are given only for firm matches. Only part of the rows carry a size: once, few, many, or a class if the clone is expanded.

j_gene,abundance,d_gene,v_gene,len,CDR3aa,CDR3nt
TRBJ2-7,many,TRBD2,TRBV28,14,CASSYLAGLYEQYF,TGTGCCAGCAGTTATTTAGCGGGCCTCTACGAGCAGTACTTC
TRBJ1-2,few,.,TRBV9,14,CASSGQAGGTAYTF,TGTGCCAGCAGCGGTCAAGCGGGGGGGACGGCCTACACCTTC
TRBJ2-6,many,.,TRBV7-2,16,CASSPVVGSGANVLTF,TGTGCCAGCAGCCCGGTGGTAGGCTCTGGGGCCAACGTCCTGACTTTC
TRBJ1-6,many,TRBD1,TRBV28,14,CASSPQGVNSPLHF,TGTGCCAGCAGTCCCCAGGGGGTTAATTCACCCCTCCACTTT
TRBJ1-5,.,TRBD1,TRBV19,15,CASSGTDYSNQPQHF,TGTGCCAGTAGTGGGACAGACTATAGCAATCAGCCCCAGCATTTT
TRBJ1-1,.,.,TRBV29-1,13,CSAAVQGNTEAFF,TGCAGCGCCGCCGTACAGGGGAACACTGAAGCTTTCTTT
TRBJ2-7,.,.,TRBV19,14,CASSGGTPAYEQYF,TGTGCCAGTAGTGGCGGGACTCCAGCCTACGAGCAGTACTTC
TRBJ2-7,.,TRBD2,TRBV28,15,CATPGLGLTGYGQYF,TGTGCCACTCCCGGATTGGGACTAACCGGCTACGGGCAGTACTTC
TRBJ2-5,.,TRBD1,TRBV29-1,16,CSVELTGGLHQETQYF,TGCAGCGTTGAGTTGACAGGGGGCCTCCACCAAGAGACCCAGTACTTC
TRBJ1-1,many,.,TRBV7-2,14,CASSPGTQGTEAFF,TGTGCCAGCAGCCCCGGGACCCAAGGCACTGAAGCTTTCTTT
TRBJ1-5,.,.,TRBV19,13,CASSIVWGQPQHF,TGTGCCAGTAGTATAGTCTGGGGTCAGCCCCAGCATTTT
TRBJ2-7,few,.,TRBV6-1,15,CATSGRTNPTYEQYF,TGTGCCACCTCGGGACGGACTAACCCTACCTACGAGCAGTACTTC
TRBJ1-1,many,TRBD1,TRBV6-5,14,CASSYVSGGTEAFF,TGTGCCAGCAGTTACGTCTCAGGGGGCACTGAAGCTTTCTTT
TRBJ1-6,many,.,TRBV11-2,16,CASSFRQGSYNSPLHF,TGTGCCAGCAGCTTTAGGCAGGGTTCCTATAATTCACCCCTCCACTTT
TRBJ2-4,once,TRBD1,TRBV7-9,16,CASSFPGQGLPNIQYF,TGTGCCAGCAGCTTTCCGGGACAGGGCTTACCAAACATTCAGTACTTC
TRBJ2-1,.,.,TRBV7-2,11,CASSNSMGQFF,TGTGCCAGCAGCAATAGCATGGGGCAGTTCTTC
TRBJ1-2,few,.,TRBV30,13,CAWDRGGFYGYTF,TGTGCCTGGGACCGGGGGGGATTCTATGGCTACACCTTC
TRBJ2-4,many,TRBD1,TRBV28,15,CASRSTGAEENIQYF,TGTGCCAGCAGATCCACAGGGGCTGAGGAAAACATTCAGTACTTC
TRBJ2-5,few,TRBD2,TRBV5-1,15,CASSLTSGSRETQYF,TGCGCCAGCAGCTTGACTAGCGGGAGTCGAGAGACCCAGTACTTC
TRBJ2-7,many,TRBD2,TRBV28,12,CASTPGGYEQYF,TGTGCCAGCACTCCGGGGGGTTACGAGCAGTACTTC
TRBJ1-2,few,TRBD1,TRBV19,14,CASTRTGLNYGYTF,TGTGCCAGCACAAGGACAGGGTTAAACTATGGCTACACCTTC
TRBJ1-2,.,TRBD1,TRBV18,15,CASSPAGTGNYGYTF,TGTGCCAGCTCACCGGCCGGGACAGGGAACTATGGCTACACCTTC
TRBJ2-7,.,TRBD2,TRBV7-9,15,CASSLGGTTAYEQYF,TGTGCCAGCAGCTTAGGTGGGACTACGGCCTACGAGCAGTACTTC
TRBJ1-6,many,TRBD1,TRBV5-1,14,CASSPWDRGSPLHF,TGCGCCAGCAGCCCCTGGGACAGGGGTTCACCCCTCCACTTT
TRBJ1-6,.,.,TRBV11-3,14,CASSLEGSDSPLHF,TGTGCCAGCAGCTTAGAGGGCAGCGACTCACCCCTCCACTTT
TRBJ1-5,.,TRBD1,TRBV6-5,17,CASSYSILGTVNQPQHF,TGTGCCAGCAGTTACTCGATCCTTGGGACAGTAAATCAGCCCCAGCATTTT
TRBJ1-2,.,TRBD1,TRBV5-1,16,CASSGEGQGVGNGYTF,TGCGCCAGCAGCGGCGAGGGACAGGGGGTAGGGAATGGCTACACCTTC
TRBJ1-1,few,.,TRBV4-1,13,CASSKQGNTEAFF,TGCGCCAGCAGCAAGCAGGGCAACACTGAAGCTTTCTTT
TRBJ1-5,.,.,TRBV28,15,CASSRRGGGNQPQHF,TGTGCCAGCAGCCGGCGGGGGGGCGGCAATCAGCCCCAGCATTTT
TRBJ2-1,few,.,TRBV7-9,16,CASSLPGERAYNEQFF,TGTGCCAGCAGTCTCCCCGGCGAGCGAGCGTACAATGAGCAGTTCTTC
TRBJ1-1,.,.,TRBV6-5,19,CASSYRSPGATLGNTEAFF,TGTGCCAGCAGTTATAGGAGCCCGGGAGCGACCCTGGGGAACACTGAAGCTTTCTTT
TRBJ1-5,many,.,TRBV3-1,14,CASSQGAGFQPQHF,TGTGCCAGCAGCCAAGGAGCAGGGTTCCAGCCCCAGCATTTT
TRBJ2-7,.,TRBD2,TRBV18,17,CASSPEYIFGGGYVQYF,TGTGCCAGCTCACCAGAATATATCTTCGGGGGAGGGTACGTGCAGTACTTC
TRBJ1-1,.,.,TRBV5-1,16,CASSLAMGGFDTEAFF,TGCGCCAGCAGCTTGGCCATGGGAGGGTTTGACACTGAAGCTTTCTTT
TRBJ2-5,many,.,TRBV7-3,13,CASARSNQETQYF,TGTGCCAGCGCGCGATCTAACCAAGAGACCCAGTACTTC
TRBJ1-1,few,TRBD1,TRBV27,15,CASRPRDRLNTEAFF,TGTGCCAGCAGACCTCGGGACAGACTGAACACTGAAGCTTTCTTT
TRBJ2-7,.,TRBD1,TRBV27,16,CASSLLPGQGLYEQYF,TGTGCCAGCAGTTTACTCCCGGGACAGGGGTTATACGAGCAGTACTTC
TRBJ2-4,.,.,TRBV28,16,CASTKGGEVAKNIQYF,TGTGCCAGCACCAAAGGGGGGGAGGTGGCCAAAAACATTCAGTACTTC
TRBJ2-7,.,TRBD1,TRBV7-9,15,CASSPEGTGGLEQYF,TGTGCCAGCAGCCCAGAGGGGACAGGGGGGCTCGAGCAGTACTTC
TRBJ2-5,.,TRBD1,TRBV15,14,CATSLDRGPETQYF,TGTGCCACCAGCTTGGACAGGGGTCCGGAGACCCAGTACTTC
TRBJ1-2,few,.,TRBV7-9,13,CASSWGSLSGYTF,TGTGCCAGCAGCTGGGGCAGCCTTTCTGGCTACACCTTC
TRBJ2-7,.,TRBD1,TRBV7-3,14,CASSAGQGAIEQYF,TGTGCCAGCAGCGCGGGACAGGGGGCAATCGAGCAGTACTTC
TRBJ2-7,many,TRBD2,TRBV20-1,13,CSALSAGVYEQYF,TGCAGTGCTCTCTCCGCGGGAGTTTACGAGCAGTACTTC
TRBJ1-5,few,TRBD1,TRBV10-3,13,CAIGAGGSQPQHF,TGTGCCATCGGTGCAGGGGGCAGTCAGCCCCAGCATTTT
TRBJ1-1,.,.,TRBV6-9,15,CASSYGWEGDTGAFF,TGTGCCAGCAGTTACGGCTGGGAGGGGGACACTGGAGCTTTCTTT
TRBJ2-7,.,TRBD2,TRBV27,15,CASSSRLAGRYEQYF,TGTGCCAGCAGTTCGCGACTAGCGGGCAGGTACGAGCAGTACTTC
TRBJ1-1,many,.,TRBV27,15,CASSLTGKLNTEAFF,TGTGCCAGCAGCCTCACTGGAAAACTGAACACTGAAGCTTTCTTT
TRBJ1-5,.,.,TRBV6-4,18,CASSDPRTIDGSNQPQHF,TGTGCCAGCAGTGACCCACGAACCATCGACGGCAGCAATCAGCCCCAGCATTTT
TRBJ2-3,many,TRBD2,TRBV7-2,15,CASSQTGGGADTQYF,TGTGCCAGCAGCCAAACGGGGGGAGGCGCAGATACGCAGTATTTT
TRBJ2-7,few,.,TRBV20-1,16,CSATPNRVRRSYEQYF,TGCAGTGCTACACCCAACAGGGTCCGAAGATCCTACGAGCAGTACTTC
TRBJ1-1,many,.,TRBV2,13,CASSARENTEAFF,TGTGCCAGCAGTGCCCGGGAGAACACTGAAGCTTTCTTT
TRBJ1-3,few,.,TRBV11-2,16,CASSWTGGSLEDTIYF,TGTGCCAGCAGCTGGACCGGCGGGTCCCTGGAGGACACCATATATTTT